A single sample is the source of the 23 T cell receptor beta chains below, sequenced in a study of blood T cell repertoires in COVID-19. Method: immunoSEQ multiplex PCR; TCRdb's copy keeps in-frame clones and lacks some. The table lists 430,000 or so clones, roughly 90% of them singletons. Sequencing used PBMCs or T cells enriched from blood (not recorded which). The receptors here all came from a woman aged 18-29 years who had been exposed to COVID-19.

This rearrangement joins TRBV7-2 to TRBJ1-3; 8 positions agree with TRBD1. V dropped 1 base and J dropped 4; count of bases not matched to a gene: 3. The CDR3 runs 15 residues. CDR1 and CDR2 from the germline V gene are SGHTA and FQGNSA. The CDR3 region is CASSLGGQDGNTIYF. The CDR3 bases are TGTGCCAGCAGCTTAGGGGGACAGGACGGAAACACCATATATTTT.

CDR3 sequence reads: CASSLGPGGSYEQYF. CDR3 sequence (DNA): TGTGCCAGCAGCCTGGGGCCAGGGGGATCCTACGAGCAGTACTTC. The chain uses TRBV7-7 and TRBJ2-7; 7 bases agree with TRBD1. Germline V lookup: CDR1 SSHAT, CDR2 FNYEAQ (reference sequence). J gave up 1 base and V 5 bases, and 8 bases lay outside the gene matches. This CDR3 has 15 amino acids.

The DNA for the CDR3 is TGTGCCAGCGGGGTACCCGGGACAGGAAAAAAGGACTCTAATAGCAATCAGCCCCAGCATTTT. It yields the protein CASGVPGTGKKDSNSNQPQHF. This chain connects TRBV28 to TRBJ1-5; 8 bases line up with TRBD1. The trim removed 8 bases at V and 0 bases at J, leaving 24 bases unmatched. From germline, CDR1 is MDHEN and CDR2 SYDVKM. This CDR3 spans 21 amino acids.

This sequence joins TRBV6-4 and TRBJ1-1, with 7 nucleotides matching TRBD1. The germline V gene has CDR1 MRHNA and CDR2 SNTAGT. The V segment lost 5 bases and the J segment 4 bases; nucleotides outside the gene matches: 7. The CDR3 loop spans 14 amino acids. In DNA form, the CDR3 reads TGTGCCAGCAGTAGACAGGGAGGAGGCACTGAAGCTTTCTTT. This sequence encodes CASSRQGGGTEAFF.

The chain is built from TRBV10-3 and TRBJ1-1, with D perhaps matching TRBD1 (6 bases). V was trimmed by 6 bases and J by 4 bases, leaving 12 bases between them. The germline CDR1 and CDR2 sequences are ENHRY and SYGVKD. The CDR3 has 13 amino acids. The CDR3 nucleotides are TGTGCCATCAGCCTACAGGGCAGCACTGAAGCTTTCTTT. Protein product: CAISLQGSTEAFF.

This clone occurred a few times. The chain uses TRBV2 and TRBJ1-4; tentative D call: TRBD1 (5 bases). There are 15 residues in the CDR3. V lost 4 bases and J lost 3, with 12 bases in between. Looked up from germline, CDR1 is SNHLY and CDR2 is FYNNEI. The CDR3 reads CASSVKGLANEKLFF. Here the CDR3 DNA reads TGTGCCAGCAGTGTCAAGGGGTTGGCTAATGAAAAACTGTTTTTT.

This chain uses TRBV27 with TRBJ2-7; TRBD2 agrees at 8 bases. The CDR3 is made up of 17 amino acids. CDR1 and CDR2 (germline): MNHEY, SMNVEV (reference sequence). The J segment lost 0 bases and the V segment lost 4 bases, leaving 11 bases of the junction unmatched. The CDR3 protein is CASSSGSGGISSYEQYF. CDR3 nucleotides: TGTGCCAGCAGTTCCGGGAGCGGGGGTATTAGCTCCTACGAGCAGTACTTC.

J is TRBJ1-1 and V is TRBV29-1; 8 bases match TRBD1. This CDR3 contains 13 residues. J was trimmed by 4 bases and V by 5 bases; bases with no gene match: 6. Per germline, CDR1 SQVTM and CDR2 ANQGSEA. This CDR3 reads CSVSEGQGTEAFF. CDR3 sequence (DNA): TGCAGCGTTTCGGAAGGACAGGGCACTGAAGCTTTCTTT.

V and J are TRBV14 and TRBJ2-2; D uncertain. The length of the CDR3 is 14 residues. Germline V lookup: CDR1 SGHDN, CDR2 FVKESK. Trimming cost V 4 bases and J 7 bases, with 13 bases left between them. The CDR3 protein is CASSPRPTGGELFF. The CDR3 DNA follows: TGTGCCAGCAGCCCCCGACCGACGGGCGGGGAGCTGTTTTTT.

The chain carries TRBV29-1 and TRBJ1-1, with a possible D match to TRBD1 (5 bases). This CDR3 comprises 16 residues. The ends were cut back, 2 bases at V and 3 bases at J, with 19 bases in the middle. Germline V CDR1 and CDR2: SQVTM, ANQGSEA. Here the CDR3 DNA reads TGCAGCGTTGAAACCCCGGGACTGGGGAGGGACACTGAAGCTTTCTTT. Translation: CSVETPGLGRDTEAFF.

This rearrangement joins TRBV19 to TRBJ2-2; 10 bases align to TRBD2. The CDR3 is made up of 14 amino acids. Trimming cost V 5 bases and J 5 bases; bases outside gene matches: 2. Germline V gene sequence: CDR1 LNHDA, CDR2 SQIVND (reference sequence). DNA of the CDR3: TGTGCCAGTAGTCCGACTAGCGGGACCGGGGAGCTGTTTTTT. This sequence encodes CASSPTSGTGELFF.

The V call is TRBV24-1, the J call TRBJ1-1; the D gene is possibly TRBD1 (6 bases). CDR1 is KGHDR, CDR2 SFDVKD, per germline. The CDR3 runs to 15 residues. V dropped 3 bases and J dropped 1 base, with 11 bases sitting between them. In DNA, the CDR3 is TGTGCCACCAGTGATACAGGGAAGGGGAACACTGAAGCTTTCTTT. This sequence encodes CATSDTGKGNTEAFF.

This rearrangement joins TRBV15 to TRBJ1-3, with D uncertain. Germline V gene lookup returns CDR1 LNHNV and CDR2 YYDKDF (reference sequence). V lost 0 bases to trimming and J lost 1 base, with 10 bases between them. The length of the CDR3 is 16 residues. The CDR3 DNA reads TGTGCCACCAGCAGAGATCCGGTCCAATCTGGAAACACCATATATTTT. As protein: CATSRDPVQSGNTIYF. Full variable domain (outside the CDR3, taken from reference TRBV15 and TRBJ1-3): DAMVIQNPRYQVTQFGKPVTLSCSQTLNHNVMYWYQQKSSQAPKLLFHYYDKDFNNEADTPDNFQSRRPNTSFCFLDIRSPGLGDTAMYLCATSRDPVQSGNTIYFGEGSWLTVV.

CDR3 nucleotide sequence: TGTGCCAGTAGTATGGGGGGTCAGTTCTACGAGCAGTACTTC. This translates into CASSMGGQFYEQYF. The genes are TRBV19 and TRBJ2-7, with D perhaps matching TRBD2 (6 bases). The germline V gene has CDR1 LNHDA and CDR2 SQIVND (reference sequence). Trimming left V 3 bases short and J 3 bases short, with 12 bases between. This CDR3 contains 14 residues.

This clone was observed once. V usage is TRBV29-1 and J usage is TRBJ2-3; D perhaps matches TRBD2 (5 bases). CDR1 is SQVTM and CDR2 is ANQGSEA in the germline V gene. V dropped 6 bases and J dropped 2 bases, with 24 bases sitting between them. The CDR3 is made up of 17 amino acids. The CDR3 loop is CSVAGGERPVDTDTQYF. CDR3 coding DNA: TGCAGCGTCGCCGGTGGAGAGCGGCCCGTTGACACAGATACGCAGTATTTT.

The J gene is TRBJ1-6, the V gene TRBV10-2, with a weak D call TRBD1 (5 bases). The CDR3 loop spans 15 amino acids. Germline V CDR1 and CDR2: WSHSY, SAAADI. Deletions cut 9 bases from V and 7 bases from J, with 19 bases between. As DNA, the CDR3 is TGCGCCAGTCTAACCGGGGCCGGGGGGAATTCACCCCTCCACTTT. This sequence encodes CASLTGAGGNSPLHF.

This sequence joins TRBV6-5 and TRBJ2-2; TRBD2 agrees at 7 bases. CDR1 and CDR2 (germline): MNHEY, SVGAGI. V shed 5 bases, J shed 6 bases, and the junction held 3 bases outside the gene matches. The CDR3 has 13 amino acids. The DNA for the CDR3 is TGTGCCAGCAGTCTGACTAGCCCCGGGGAGCTGTTTTTT. It codes for CASSLTSPGELFF.

The chain uses TRBV19 and TRBJ2-1, with TRBD1 as a possible D gene (5 bases). The V end lost 2 bases, the J end lost 7 bases, and 15 bases lay between the germline ends. Germline loops: CDR1 LNHDA, CDR2 SQIVND (reference sequence). CDR3 size: 15 residues. For the CDR3, the DNA is TGTGCCAGTAGTATAAACAGGCCTTTGGGGAATGAGCAGTTCTTC. Translation: CASSINRPLGNEQFF.

This chain links TRBV7-9 with TRBJ2-2; 8 bases match TRBD2. V shed 5 bases, J shed 4 bases, and the junction held 6 bases outside the gene matches. The V gene's germline CDR1 is SEHNR and CDR2 FQNEAQ (reference sequence). This CDR3 comprises 15 residues. Here the CDR3 DNA reads TGTGCCAGCAGCCCACTAGCGGATGGCACCGGGGAGCTGTTTTTT. It codes for CASSPLADGTGELFF. Combining the CDR3 with reference TRBV7-9 and TRBJ2-2 gives the whole variable domain DTGVSQNPRHKITKRGQNVTFRCDPISEHNRLYWYRQTLGQGPEFLTYFQNEAQLEKSRLLSDRFSAERPKGSFSTLEIQRTEQGDSAMYLCASSPLADGTGELFFGEGSRLTVL.

CDR3: CASIDVGGGGNTIYF. The CDR3 DNA reads as TGTGCCAGCATCGACGTCGGGGGGGGTGGAAACACCATATATTTT. This chain uses TRBV6-5 with TRBJ1-3; weak D call: TRBD1 (5 bases). CDR1 and CDR2 from the germline V gene are MNHEY and SVGAGI. Between the trimmed V and J ends, which lost 7 bases and 3 bases, there was a span of 16 bases. CDR3 length equals 15 residues.

This chain joins TRBV7-2 and TRBJ1-4; 8 nucleotides align to TRBD1. The V segment lost 5 bases and the J segment 1 base; nucleotides outside the gene matches: 3. Germline values: CDR1 SGHTA, CDR2 FQGNSA. The CDR3 loop spans 15 amino acids. CDR3 protein: CASSLGQGTNEKLFF. CDR3 in DNA: TGTGCCAGCAGCCTAGGACAGGGAACTAATGAAAAACTGTTTTTT.

The chain joins TRBV19 to TRBJ1-1, with D maybe TRBD1 (5 bases). The germline CDR1 and CDR2 sequences are LNHDA and SQIVND (reference sequence). The V and J ends lost 5 bases and 5 bases respectively, with 15 bases between them. The CDR3 length is 14 residues. CDR3 coding DNA: TGTGCCAGTAGTTCAGGGTGGGGTGGGACTGAAGCTTTCTTT. Amino acids: CASSSGWGGTEAFF.

The CDR3 DNA is TGTGCAAGTCGCTTAGCCTCACCCAACCGACAGGGATGTGGCTACACCTTC. It is translated as CASRLASPNRQGCGYTF. This rearrangement joins TRBV12-2 to TRBJ1-2; the table's D gene call, TRBD1, was not cross checked with the DNA. TRBV12-2 is a recognized pseudogene. This CDR3 region has 17 residues.